The following is a T cell receptor beta chain sequence with its context. Antigen: not known. This entry comes from a study of graft-versus-host responses after intestinal transplantation. Study background: All recipients were transplanted with multivisceral, liver-intestinal, or isolated intestinal grafts. All of the recipients had induction that used anti-thymocyte globulin, then tacrolimus and steroids for approximately 3 years.

There are 14 residues in the CDR3. CDR1 and CDR2 (germline): LNHDA, SQIVND (reference sequence). V lost 3 bases and J 1 base, leaving 7 bases between the germline ends. Study observations and caveats: Individuals who had graft-donor T cell macrochimerism had allografts that showed high graft-versus-host to host-versus-graft clonal ratios.

Profiling relied on immunoSEQ multiplex PCR, and the TCRdb table lists in-frame clones only, not all of them. The table records roughly 120,000 clones, around 93% of them present only once. This clonotype was sampled from a human donor who received an intestinal transplant. The sample here was unstimulated CD8+ T cells sorted from spleen or lymph node cells, taken before intestinal transplant. This chain connects TRBV19 to TRBJ2-1, with D unresolved. CDR3 nucleotides: TGTGCCAGTAGTATTAGCTTGTCCTACAATGAGCAGTTCTTC. It translates to CASSISLSYNEQFF.